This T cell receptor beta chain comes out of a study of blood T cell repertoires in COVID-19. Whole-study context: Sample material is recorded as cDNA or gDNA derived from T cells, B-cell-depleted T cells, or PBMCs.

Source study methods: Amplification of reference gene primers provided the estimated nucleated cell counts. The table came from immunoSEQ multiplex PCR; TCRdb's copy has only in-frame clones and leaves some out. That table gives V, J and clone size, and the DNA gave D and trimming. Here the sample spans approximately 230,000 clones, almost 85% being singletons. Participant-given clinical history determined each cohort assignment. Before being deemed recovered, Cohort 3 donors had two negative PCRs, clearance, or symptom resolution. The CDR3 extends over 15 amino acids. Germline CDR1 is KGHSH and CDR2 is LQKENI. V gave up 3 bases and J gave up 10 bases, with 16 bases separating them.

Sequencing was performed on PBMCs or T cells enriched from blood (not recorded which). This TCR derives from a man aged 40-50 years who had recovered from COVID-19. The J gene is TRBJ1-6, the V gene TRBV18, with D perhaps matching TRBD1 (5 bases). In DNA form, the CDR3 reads TGTGCCAGCTCACCCCCCCCGGGCGGGGACTCACCCCTCCACTTT. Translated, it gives CASSPPPGGDSPLHF.